These 13 T cell receptor beta chains were all obtained from the same sample, sequenced in a study of T cells in tuberculosis. Sorting used thawed, overnight-rested PBMC stained with anti-CD3, a viability dye and GMM-loaded CD1B tetramer. C32 glucose monomycolate from Rhodococcus equi was loaded onto the CD1B tetramers. Here immunoSEQ multiplex PCR was the method, and the copy in TCRdb shows in-frame clones only, minus some. The sample lists tens of thousands of clones; about nine tenths were seen once. Sequenced input: CD1b-GMM tetramer-negative cells sorted from PBMCs. These receptors were taken from an adult woman with latent tuberculosis.

This CDR3 is CASWGGVDTQYF. The CDR3 nucleotides read TGCGCCAGCTGGGGGGGGGTGGATACGCAGTATTTT. The J gene is TRBJ2-3, the V gene TRBV23-1; 7 bases match TRBD2. TRBV23-1 is sorted into the ORF group, with uncertain function. The CDR3 length is 12 residues. The trim removed 8 bases at V and 6 bases at J, leaving 5 bases unmatched.

The CDR3 sequence: CASSRDRVGEKLFF. For the CDR3, the DNA is TGTGCCAGCAGCCGGGACAGGGTAGGAGAAAAACTGTTTTTT. This chain links TRBV7-8 with TRBJ1-4, with TRBD1 identical over 9 bases. The CDR3 totals 14 residues. J gave up 8 bases and V 5 bases, and 6 bases lay outside the gene matches. Germline values: CDR1 SGHVS, CDR2 FQNEAQ.

The chain uses TRBV14 and TRBJ1-2; the D gene is possibly TRBD1 (5 bases). Trimming took off 2 bases at V and 7 bases at J, with 17 bases between the two ends. CDR1 and CDR2 from the germline V gene are SGHDN and FVKESK. This CDR3 is 15 amino acids long. The CDR3: CASSQTGRGDGGYTF. For the CDR3, the DNA is TGTGCCAGCAGCCAAACCGGGAGAGGGGACGGTGGCTACACCTTC.

The chain is built from TRBV2 and TRBJ2-1; TRBD2 agrees at 8 bases. This CDR3 comprises 16 residues. The junction had 12 bases not matched to a gene; V was cut back by 3 bases and J by 8 bases. Looked up from germline, CDR1 is SNHLY and CDR2 is FYNNEI. The CDR3 nucleotides are TGTGCCAGCAGTGATTTACTGCGGGGGGTCCGGGATGAGCAGTTCTTC. It codes for CASSDLLRGVRDEQFF.

This clone was seen just once. V is TRBV19 and J is TRBJ1-5; D perhaps matches TRBD1 (6 bases). V lost 7 bases and J 8 bases, leaving 24 bases between the germline ends. The CDR3 spans 16 residues. In germline, CDR1 is LNHDA, CDR2 SQIVND (reference sequence). The CDR3 is CASIPVFGGREEPQHF. DNA of the CDR3: TGTGCCAGTATCCCAGTTTTCGGGGGGCGAGAAGAGCCCCAGCATTTT. The variable domain in full, with the rest retrieved from reference TRBV19 and TRBJ1-5, is DGGITQSPKYLFRKEGQNVTLSCEQNLNHDAMYWYRQDPGQGLRLIYYSQIVNDFQKGDIAEGYSVSREKKESFPLTVTSAQKNPTAFYLCASIPVFGGREEPQHFGDGTRLSIL.

The J gene is TRBJ2-5, the V gene TRBV4-2; a weak D match, TRBD1 (5 bases). The germline CDR1 and CDR2 sequences are LGHNA and YNFKEQ. V gave up 0 bases and J gave up 1 base, with 12 bases separating them. This CDR3 has 16 amino acids. Here the CDR3 DNA reads TGTGCCAGCAGCCAAGAGGGGCAGGGTCCCCAAGAGACCCAGTACTTC. It codes for CASSQEGQGPQETQYF.

The chain carries TRBV6-5 and TRBJ2-7, with TRBD1 matching 8 bases. The CDR3 totals 13 residues. Germline V CDR1 and CDR2: MNHEY, SVGAGI. With 0 bases clipped from V and 5 bases from J, the junction kept 0 bases outside the gene matches. The CDR3 here is CASSYSTGDEQYV. CDR3 nucleotide sequence: TGTGCCAGCAGTTACTCGACAGGGGACGAGCAGTACGTC.

This chain uses TRBV18 with TRBJ2-7; 9 bases line up with TRBD1. Germline V gene data show CDR1 as KGHSH and CDR2 as LQKENI. The V segment lost 3 bases and the J segment 4 bases; nucleotides outside the gene matches: 7. This CDR3 is built from 15 residues. CDR3 residues: CASSPGDRVHYEQYF. As DNA, the CDR3 is TGTGCCAGCTCACCGGGGGACAGGGTGCATTACGAGCAGTACTTC. The complete variable domain, with remaining parts taken from reference TRBV18 and TRBJ2-7, reads NAGVMQNPRHLVRRRGQEARLRCSPMKGHSHVYWYRQLPEEGLKFMVYLQKENIIDESGMPKERFSAEFPKEGPSILRIQQVVRGDSAAYFCASSPGDRVHYEQYFGPGTRLTVT.

With respect to this clone: A read error may account for a junction end that differs from germline. This sample also contains other DNA sequences that code for the same CDR3. The rearrangement links TRBV11-2 to TRBJ1-1; possibly TRBD1 for D (6 bases). This CDR3 has 11 residues. Germline V gene data show CDR1 as SGHAT and CDR2 as FQNNGV. The CDR3 loop is CASSSGTNAFF. CDR3 DNA: TGCGCCAGCAGCTCCGGGACAAATGCTTTCTTT.

V usage is TRBV28 and J usage is TRBJ2-3; 7 bases line up with TRBD2. The length of the CDR3 is 15 residues. Germline V gives CDR1 MDHEN, CDR2 SYDVKM. V shed 7 bases and J 0 bases; nucleotides not matched to a gene: 7. The CDR3 loop is CASTLGGVSTDTQYF. The CDR3 DNA reads TGTGCCAGCACCTTGGGGGGGGTTAGCACAGATACGCAGTATTTT.

The chain recombines TRBV11-2 with TRBJ1-5; D call uncertain. Germline CDR1 SGHAT, CDR2 FQNNGV. The CDR3 consists of 14 residues. Between the trimmed V and J ends, which lost 1 base and 6 bases, there was a span of 10 bases. The DNA for the CDR3 is TGTGCCAGCAGCTTAGTGCGGGAGGGTCAGCCCCAGCATTTT. It translates to CASSLVREGQPQHF.

The V and J genes are TRBV2 and TRBJ1-4; unclear D gene. This CDR3 contains 13 residues. Germline values: CDR1 SNHLY, CDR2 FYNNEI. V lost 4 bases, J lost 12 bases, and 15 bases lay in between. Written as DNA, the CDR3 is TGTGCCAGCAGTGTGAGGGCCCTGGAAGAACTGTTTTTT. Protein product: CASSVRALEELFF.

CDR3 in DNA: TGTGCCTGGAGTGTGGGCCCAGGGGATGGCTACACCTTC. This codes for CAWSVGPGDGYTF. The rearrangement joins TRBV30 to TRBJ1-2; tentative D call: TRBD1 (6 bases). CDR1 GTSNPN and CDR2 SVGIG come from the germline V gene (reference sequence). With 0 bases removed from V and 6 bases from J, the gap between germline ends came to 11 bases. The CDR3 runs to 13 residues. The entire variable domain, with the rest obtained from reference TRBV30 and TRBJ1-2, is as follows: SQTIHQWPATLVQPVGSPLSLECTVEGTSNPNLYWYRQAAGRGLQLLFYSVGIGQISSEVPQNLSASRPQDRQFILSSKKLLLSDSGFYLCAWSVGPGDGYTFGSGTRLTVV.